Each of the 2 T cell receptor beta chains below was sequenced from the same sample in a study of graft-versus-host responses after intestinal transplantation (dated by TCRdb to the early 2020s). The library was generated by the immunoSEQ multiplex PCR assay. TCRdb retrieved this table from immuneACCESS and kept in-frame rearrangements only. Not all clones are present; in checked studies, unresolved V genes account for under half, and no reason is known for the remainder. This sample comprises approximately 70,000 clones, around nine tenths of them detected only once. The ten largest make up about 6.7% of the sample. Sequencing used bone marrow, obtained less than 750 days after intestinal transplantation. Source of these receptors: a human patient who received an intestinal transplant, so some T cells may come from the graft donor.

This chain joins TRBV4-2 and TRBJ2-7; D unclear. This CDR3 comprises 15 residues. V gave up 4 bases and J gave up 7 bases, with 20 bases separating them. CDR1 LGHNA and CDR2 YNFKEQ come from the germline V gene. CDR3 nucleotide sequence: TGTGCCAGCAGCCCCCTACCCCCCCTGAATGCGGAGCAGTACTTC. It encodes CASSPLPPLNAEQYF.

The chain carries TRBV11-2 and TRBJ2-1; TRBD2 matches 10 bases. Germline loops: CDR1 SGHAT, CDR2 FQNNGV. This CDR3 has 14 residues. The V gene end was trimmed by 5 bases and the J gene end by 7 bases; junction bases not matched to a gene: 5. CDR3 in amino acids: CASSLFSGGNEQFF. CDR3 bases: TGTGCCAGCAGCCTTTTTAGCGGGGGGAATGAGCAGTTCTTC.